Sequencing of this TCR beta chain was carried out in a study of CD8 T cells in Susac syndrome. Study-level points and caveats: It was acknowledged in the study that its TCR sequencing and HLA analysis involved a relatively small number of individuals.

The authors reverse transcribed roughly 0.5 to 1 ug RNA with random hexamers. The TCR beta CDR3 was amplified by immunoSEQ multiplex PCR across 54 Vbeta, 13 Jbeta. TCRdb independently ran MiXCR on the immunoSEQ multiplex PCR reads; one entry per CDR3 protein. In the table there are more than 110,000 distinct CDR3 sequences, 94% of which are singletons. Negative isolation yielded CD4+ and CD8+ T cells, and FACS enriched TEMRA cells. Points on this clonotype: Its target is not known.

Trimming took 5 bases from V and 2 from J; bases not matched to a gene: 7. This CDR3 spans 15 amino acids. Germline CDR1 and CDR2: SEHNR and FQNEAQ (reference sequence). The chain carries TRBV7-9 and TRBJ1-1; 8 nucleotides align to TRBD1. The TCR originated in a human donor in good health. The sequenced sample consisted of CD8+ T cells from PBMCs. The CDR3 sequence: CASSPGQDGNTEAFF. The CDR3 coding sequence is TGTGCCAGCAGCCCGGGACAGGATGGCAACACTGAAGCTTTCTTT.